The clone carrying this T cell receptor (beta chain) was observed a single time. This record comes from a study of CD8 T cells in Susac syndrome. The authors reverse transcribed about 0.5 to 1 ug RNA with random hexamers. TCRdb re-derived calls from the immunoSEQ multiplex PCR reads in MiXCR, one entry per CDR3 protein. The table records some 160,000 distinct CDR3 sequences, 94% of them present only once. CDR1 and CDR2 (germline): SGDLS, YYNGEE. Trimming pared 3 bases from V and 3 bases from J, leaving 12 bases between. The CDR3 runs 14 residues. Input material: CD4+ T cells from PBMCs. This clonotype was obtained from a human donor with Susac syndrome. This chain uses TRBV9 with TRBJ2-5; tentatively, D is TRBD1 or TRBD2 (5 bases each). The chain's CDR3 is CASSGYGTEETQYF. CDR3 DNA: TGTGCCAGCAGCGGGTACGGGACGGAAGAGACCCAGTACTTC.